This T cell receptor (beta chain) was captured by sequencing in a study of regulatory T cells in long-lasting Graves disease. Investigators prepared the TCR beta libraries by applying iRepertoire HTBI primers and Arm-PCR of CDR3 regions. TCRdb re-called the multiplex PCR reads with MiXCR, one entry per CDR3 protein. The sample shows 350,000 to 400,000 distinct CDR3 sequences, roughly 16% of them seen only once. This clonotype was detected ten times or more. The CDR3 runs to 14 residues. The V and J ends lost 0 bases and 7 bases respectively, with 11 bases between them. Germline CDR1 and CDR2: SGHDN and FVKESK. Stated time point: newly diagnosed GD, antithyroid drugs for less than 3 months. PBMC-extracted RNA yielded the TCR library. These data are also associated with another study on T cells in Graves' hyperthyroidism and ophthalmopathy.

The sample here was peripheral blood mononuclear cells (PBMCs), taken at new diagnosis, from a patient treated with antithyroid drugs. This receptor was obtained from a woman aged 18-35 years with Graves disease. The chain has TRBV14 and TRBJ2-3, with D unclear. In DNA form, the CDR3 reads TGTGCCAGCAGCCAAGACAGGAATCGTAATACGCAGTATTTT. Protein: CASSQDRNRNTQYF.